This TCR beta chain was sequenced for a study of blood T cell repertoires in COVID-19. Overall study context: Some COVID-19 samples were acute and others convalescent; all came from the United States, Italy and Spain.

Germline V CDR1 and CDR2: SGHVS, FQNEAQ. This CDR3 is built from 15 residues. Trimming removed 5 bases at V and 2 bases at J, with 13 bases between. This table comes from immunoSEQ multiplex PCR, and its TCRdb copy is limited to in-frame clones, with some not included. The sample lists approximately 74,000 clones, around nine tenths occurring once. This sequence joins TRBV7-8 and TRBJ1-3; D not certain. The source material was peripheral blood. The TCR sequence derives from a woman between 55 and 75 years old with acute or convalescent COVID-19. The CDR3 region is CASSPRVGTGNTIYF. The CDR3 bases are TGTGCCAGCAGCCCGAGGGTGGGCACTGGAAACACCATATATTTT. The whole variable domain, remainder taken from reference TRBV7-8 and TRBJ1-3, is GAGVSQSPRYKVAKRGQDVALRCDPISGHVSLFWYQQALGQGPEFLTYFQNEAQLDKSGLPSDRFFAERPEGSVSTLKIQRTQQEDSAVYLCASSPRVGTGNTIYFGEGSWLTVV.